Presented here are 8 T cell receptor beta chains from one specimen sequenced in a study of neurological immune-mediated disorders. One entry per CDR3 protein, called by TCRdb with MiXCR from the 5' RACE reads. The sample carries approximately 39,000 distinct CDR3 sequences, approximately 7% recorded once. Sequencing was carried out using CD4+ T cells from blood. Every receptor here comes from a man aged 45-65 years in good health.

This chain joins TRBV2 and TRBJ1-6; TRBD1 is a possible D gene (6 bases). The V end lost 2 bases, the J end lost 10 bases, and 15 bases lay between the germline ends. CDR3 length equals 15 residues. The germline V gene has CDR1 SNHLY and CDR2 FYNNEI. CDR3 amino acids: CASSEMGAVGSPLHF. For the CDR3, the DNA is TGTGCCAGCAGTGAAATGGGGGCTGTGGGGTCACCCCTCCACTTT.

This clonotype was detected ten times or more. The V gene is TRBV6-2 or TRBV6-3, the J gene TRBJ2-1; TRBD2 aligns across 9 bases. The CDR3 has 15 amino acids. Losses at the gene ends were 1 base for V and 7 bases for J; bases not matched to a gene: 5. Germline CDR1 and CDR2: MNHEY and SVGEGT. CDR3 DNA: TGTGCCAGCAGTTACTTCGGCGGGGGGGAAAATGAGCAGTTCTTC. Residues: CASSYFGGGENEQFF.

This chain links TRBV6-6 with TRBJ2-1; 8 bases match TRBD1. V lost 6 bases and J lost 5; bases outside the gene matches: 9. The CDR3 contains 15 residues. The germline V gene has CDR1 MNHNY and CDR2 SVGAGI (reference sequence). The CDR3 region has the DNA TGTGCCAGCAGAACTCCGGACAGGGTCCACAATGAGCAGTTCTTC. Translated, it gives CASRTPDRVHNEQFF.

This clonotype was observed at least ten times. The chain couples TRBV9 to TRBJ2-1; 10 nucleotides agree with TRBD2. This CDR3 contains 14 residues. Germline lookup yields CDR1 SGDLS and CDR2 YYNGEE. J gave up 5 bases and V 8 bases, and 7 bases lay outside the gene matches. The CDR3 sequence: CASSPGLANNEQFF. CDR3 DNA: TGTGCCAGTTCTCCGGGACTAGCGAACAATGAGCAGTTCTTC.

This clonotype was counted many times. The chain recombines TRBV18 with TRBJ2-5; 11 bases line up with TRBD2. Trimming removed 2 bases from V and 1 base from J; junction bases left unmatched: 0. The CDR3 runs 15 residues. Germline V gene sequence: CDR1 KGHSH, CDR2 LQKENI. CDR3 amino acids: CASSPGTSGQETQYF. CDR3 sequence (DNA): TGTGCCAGCTCACCAGGGACTAGCGGCCAAGAGACCCAGTACTTC.

This clonotype has at least ten counts. The chain employs TRBV10-3 and TRBJ2-5; the match to TRBD1 covers 8 bases. Germline trimming cut 0 bases from V and 2 bases from J; bases unmatched to any gene: 5. CDR1 ENHRY and CDR2 SYGVKD come from the germline V gene. The CDR3 length is 16 residues. The CDR3 protein is CAISESGTGSQETQYF. Here the CDR3 DNA reads TGTGCCATCAGTGAGTCGGGGACAGGATCGCAAGAGACCCAGTACTTC.

This chain uses TRBV7-2 with TRBJ2-3; tentatively, D is TRBD2 (6 bases). Trimming pared 1 base from V and 7 bases from J, leaving 12 bases between. Germline V gives CDR1 SGHTA, CDR2 FQGNSA. The CDR3 covers 14 residues. The CDR3 DNA reads TGTGCCAGCAGCTTAGGACTAGACCTTAATACGCAGTATTTT. It yields the protein CASSLGLDLNTQYF.

This clonotype was counted ten times or more. The chain couples TRBV5-1 to TRBJ2-3; D is unclear. This CDR3 has 16 residues. V lost 0 bases, J lost 0 bases, and 11 bases lay in between. From germline, CDR1 is SGHRS and CDR2 YFSETQ. CDR3 DNA sequence: TGCGCCAGCAGCTTGGCGCTTATAGGGAGCACAGATACGCAGTATTTT. Translation: CASSLALIGSTDTQYF.